The 19 T cell receptor beta chains presented below share a single source sample, sequenced in a study of shared clonotypes between healthy human individuals. The assay was immunoSEQ multiplex PCR, and TCRdb's table has in-frame clones only and misses some. This sample has a few hundred thousand clones, with approximately 77% found just once. Sequenced input: PBMCs. These receptors all come from a woman in her thirties or forties in good health. Some clones in this sample may be carry-over from other donors' samples.

This chain uses TRBV4-3 with TRBJ2-3; no clear D. The germline V gene has CDR1 LGHNA and CDR2 YSLEER. This CDR3 is 16 amino acids long. The ends were cut back, 0 bases at V and 6 bases at J, with 16 bases in the middle. CDR3 DNA sequence: TGCGCCAGCAGCCAAGATGCAAGTAGCTCCACGGATACGCAGTATTTT. Protein sequence: CASSQDASSSTDTQYF.

A word on this clone: Within the sample, other DNA sequences also encode this same CDR3. V gene TRBV28 combines with J gene TRBJ2-2; D is unclear. CDR3 length equals 12 residues. Germline V gene sequence: CDR1 MDHEN, CDR2 SYDVKM. V dropped 2 bases and J dropped 4 bases, with 2 bases sitting between them. Written as DNA, the CDR3 is TGTGCCAGCAGTTTAAGCACCGGGGAGCTGTTTTTT. Its translation: CASSLSTGELFF.

V is TRBV11-1 and J is TRBJ2-3, with unresolved D. Trimming removed 0 bases at V and 4 bases at J, with 14 bases between. CDR1 is SGHAT, CDR2 FQDESV, per germline (reference sequence). The CDR3 extends over 16 amino acids. The CDR3 sequence is CASSLALGHEADTQYF. CDR3 in DNA: TGTGCCAGCAGCTTAGCCCTGGGTCATGAGGCAGATACGCAGTATTTT. Full variable domain (rest looked up from reference TRBV11-1 and TRBJ2-3): EAEVAQSPRYKITEKSQAVAFWCDPISGHATLYWYRQILGQGPELLVQFQDESVVDDSQLPKDRFSAERLKGVDSTLKIQPAELGDSAMYLCASSLALGHEADTQYFGPGTRLTVL.

This clone appeared a few times. This chain connects TRBV27 to TRBJ2-5; 8 bases are a match to TRBD1. Germline loops: CDR1 MNHEY, CDR2 SMNVEV (reference sequence). V lost 5 bases and J lost 6; bases outside the gene matches: 5. The CDR3 contains 13 residues. This chain's CDR3 is CASSARTGQTQYF. For the CDR3, the DNA is TGTGCCAGCAGTGCCCGGACAGGGCAGACCCAGTACTTC.

The chain employs TRBV5-1 and TRBJ2-2; D is ambiguous. V lost 4 bases, J lost 3 bases, and 13 bases lay in between. Germline CDR1 and CDR2: SGHRS and YFSETQ. The CDR3 has 15 amino acids. In nucleotides, the CDR3 is TGCGCCAGCAGCCCGAGTGGTACGGACACCGGGGAGCTGTTTTTT. Its protein product is CASSPSGTDTGELFF.

V gene TRBV5-4 combines with J gene TRBJ2-5; 11 nucleotides align to TRBD2. Trimming at V came to 4 bases and at J to 1 base, leaving 3 bases not matched to a gene. Germline CDR1 is SGHNT and CDR2 is YYREEE (reference sequence). The CDR3 consists of 15 residues. CDR3 sequence reads: CASSATSGVQETQYF. Written as DNA, the CDR3 is TGTGCCAGCAGCGCGACTAGCGGGGTCCAAGAGACCCAGTACTTC.

V usage is TRBV2 and J usage is TRBJ2-2, with a possible D match to TRBD1 (5 bases). This CDR3 has 14 amino acids. Deletions cut 9 bases from V and 0 bases from J, with 11 bases between. CDR1 is SNHLY and CDR2 is FYNNEI in the germline V gene. DNA for the CDR3: TGTGCCAGTTTGGACATTTCGAACACCGGGGAGCTGTTTTTT. Its translation is CASLDISNTGELFF. The full variable domain, completed using reference TRBV2 and TRBJ2-2, is EPEVTQTPSHQVTQMGQEVILRCVPISNHLYFYWYRQILGQKVEFLVSFYNNEISEKSEIFDDQFSVERPDGSNFTLKIRSTKLEDSAMYFCASLDISNTGELFFGEGSRLTVL.

Turning to this clone: Other DNA sequences of this sample code for an identical CDR3. The rearrangement joins TRBV28 to TRBJ1-1; 12 bases agree with TRBD1. CDR1 and CDR2 from the germline V gene are MDHEN and SYDVKM. The CDR3 totals 16 residues. V dropped 5 bases and J dropped 3; count of bases not matched to a gene: 7. The CDR3 DNA is TGTGCCAGCAGTCTCCCGGGACAGGGGGCGGACACTGAAGCTTTCTTT. As protein: CASSLPGQGADTEAFF.

The chain combines TRBV7-2 with TRBJ2-1, with 10 bases matching TRBD2. The CDR3 loop spans 15 amino acids. Losses at the gene ends were 5 bases for V and 12 bases for J; bases not matched to a gene: 13. Per germline, CDR1 SGHTA and CDR2 FQGNSA. CDR3 sequence reads: CASSPGLAGGPRQFF. CDR3 DNA: TGTGCCAGCAGCCCAGGTTTAGCGGGAGGCCCCCGGCAGTTCTTC.

The chain joins TRBV2 to TRBJ1-5; D is undetermined. The length of the CDR3 is 15 residues. CDR1 and CDR2 (germline): SNHLY, FYNNEI. Trimming took 5 bases from V and 3 from J, leaving 14 bases between them. CDR3 sequence: CASSQDSPNNQPQHF. In DNA, the CDR3 is TGTGCCAGCAGTCAAGACTCTCCCAACAATCAGCCCCAGCATTTT.

Details on this clone: It is likely a read error: a sequence one base away is far more abundant. The chain carries TRBV7-8 and TRBJ2-2; weak D call: TRBD1 (6 bases). Germline values: CDR1 SGHVS, CDR2 FQNEAQ. This CDR3 region has 15 residues. The CDR3 sequence is CASSSGVLYTGELLF. Here the CDR3 DNA reads TGTGCCAGCAGCTCAGGGGTCCTATACACCGGGGAGCTGCTTTTT.

V usage is TRBV2 and J usage is TRBJ1-1; 7 nucleotides match TRBD1. The CDR3 length is 13 residues. From germline, CDR1 is SNHLY and CDR2 FYNNEI. After removal of 5 bases from V and 6 bases from J, the junction contained 6 bases not matched to a gene. The CDR3 nucleotides read TGTGCCAGCAGTTCTGGACAGGTCGCTGAAGCTTTCTTT. Translated, it gives CASSSGQVAEAFF.

The V and J genes are TRBV6-6 and TRBJ2-6; perhaps D is TRBD1 or TRBD2 (6 bases each). The ends were cut back, 7 bases at V and 6 bases at J, with 19 bases in the middle. Germline values: CDR1 MNHNY, CDR2 SVGAGI (reference sequence). The CDR3 runs 16 residues. This chain's CDR3 is CASNPGDFQAANVLTF. CDR3 bases: TGTGCCAGCAACCCAGGGGACTTCCAAGCGGCCAACGTCCTGACTTTC.

This clone was seen a few times. V gene TRBV18 combines with J gene TRBJ2-2, with TRBD1 as a possible D gene (6 bases). V dropped 10 bases and J dropped 1 base, with 10 bases sitting between them. From germline, CDR1 is KGHSH and CDR2 LQKENI. The CDR3 contains 13 residues. The CDR3 reads CATQGLNTGELFF. CDR3 nucleotide sequence: TGTGCCACCCAGGGGCTGAACACCGGGGAGCTGTTTTTT.

The chain is built from TRBV30 and TRBJ2-5; 10 nucleotides line up with TRBD2. There are 17 residues in the CDR3. Germline lookup yields CDR1 GTSNPN and CDR2 SVGIG (reference sequence). V shed 3 bases and J 10 bases; nucleotides not matched to a gene: 20. CDR3 in amino acids: CAWRGAGGRGAARDQYF. CDR3 DNA: TGTGCCTGGAGGGGAGCGGGAGGGCGAGGGGCAGCAAGAGACCAGTACTTC.

The gene calls are TRBV11-2 and TRBJ1-2, with D unclear. The germline CDR1 and CDR2 sequences are SGHAT and FQNNGV. The CDR3 runs to 14 residues. Trimming left V 0 bases short and J 3 bases short, with 8 bases between. The chain's CDR3 is CASSLDNTYYGYTF. CDR3 in DNA: TGTGCCAGCAGCTTAGATAACACGTACTATGGCTACACCTTC.

The chain has TRBV30 and TRBJ1-1; D unclear. Germline V gives CDR1 GTSNPN, CDR2 SVGIG (reference sequence). The germline V and J ends were trimmed by 0 bases and 4 bases, with 9 bases remaining between them. The CDR3 sequence is 13 residues long. CDR3 amino acids: CAWSVVSRTEAFF. The CDR3 DNA reads as TGTGCCTGGAGTGTGGTCAGCCGCACTGAAGCTTTCTTT.

The V call is TRBV10-2, the J call TRBJ2-3; D is unclear. The CDR3 consists of 15 residues. Germline V lookup: CDR1 WSHSY, CDR2 SAAADI. With 0 bases removed from V and 4 bases from J, the gap between germline ends came to 11 bases. CDR3 sequence reads: CASSESIRGADTQYF. The CDR3 region has the DNA TGCGCCAGCAGTGAGTCGATAAGAGGCGCAGATACGCAGTATTTT.

This clone was found a few times. The same CDR3 arises from other DNA sequences in this sample as well. The chain is built from TRBV7-3 and TRBJ2-2, with 14 positions matching TRBD2. Germline values: CDR1 SGHTA, CDR2 FQGTGA. CDR3 length equals 16 residues. J gave up 5 bases and V 5 bases, and 4 bases lay outside the gene matches. CDR3 protein: CASSLGLAGGTGELFF. The CDR3 bases are TGTGCCAGCAGCCTAGGACTAGCGGGAGGAACCGGGGAGCTGTTTTTT. The variable domain in full, completed from reference TRBV7-3 and TRBJ2-2, reads GAGVSQTPSNKVTEKGKYVELRCDPISGHTALYWYRQSLGQGPEFLIYFQGTGAADDSGLPNDRFFAVRPEGSVSTLKIQRTERGDSAVYLCASSLGLAGGTGELFFGEGSRLTVL.